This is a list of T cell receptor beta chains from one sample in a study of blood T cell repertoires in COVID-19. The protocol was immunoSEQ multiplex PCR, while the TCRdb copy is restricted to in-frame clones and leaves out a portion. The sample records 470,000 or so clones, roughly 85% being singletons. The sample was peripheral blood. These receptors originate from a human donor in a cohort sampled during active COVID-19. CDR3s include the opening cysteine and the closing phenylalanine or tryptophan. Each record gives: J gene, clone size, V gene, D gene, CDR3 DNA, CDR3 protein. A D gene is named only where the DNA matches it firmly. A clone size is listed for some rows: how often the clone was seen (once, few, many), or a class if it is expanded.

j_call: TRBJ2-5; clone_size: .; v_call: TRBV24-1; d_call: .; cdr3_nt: TGTGCCACCAGTAATAGCAGGGCCCAAGAGACCCAGTACTTC; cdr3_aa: CATSNSRAQETQYF
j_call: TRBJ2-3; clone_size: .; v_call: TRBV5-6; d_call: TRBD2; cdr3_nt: TGTGCCAGCAGCTTTGGGACTAGCGGACTCACAGATACGCAGTATTTT; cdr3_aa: CASSFGTSGLTDTQYF
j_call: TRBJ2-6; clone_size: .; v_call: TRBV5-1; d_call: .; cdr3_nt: TGCGCCAGCAGCCCTCGTGGGGCTAGGCCTGGGGCCAACGTCCTGACTTTC; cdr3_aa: CASSPRGARPGANVLTF
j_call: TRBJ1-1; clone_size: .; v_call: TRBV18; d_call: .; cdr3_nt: TGTGCCAGCTCACCACCTGGACAAGGAGAAGCTTTCTTT; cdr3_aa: CASSPPGQGEAFF
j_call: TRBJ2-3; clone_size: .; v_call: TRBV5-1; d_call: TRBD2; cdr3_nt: TGCGCCAGCAGCCCGGTGGGGGGGGATACGCAGTATTTT; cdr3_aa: CASSPVGGDTQYF
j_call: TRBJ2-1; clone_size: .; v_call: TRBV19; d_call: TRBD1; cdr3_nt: TGTGCCAGTACGGACAGGGTGGGAAACAATGAGCAGTTCTTC; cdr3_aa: CASTDRVGNNEQFF
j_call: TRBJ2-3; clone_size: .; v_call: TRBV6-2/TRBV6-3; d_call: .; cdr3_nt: TGTGCCAGCAGTTGGACAGAGCGATATCCAGATACGCAGTATTTT; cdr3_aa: CASSWTERYPDTQYF
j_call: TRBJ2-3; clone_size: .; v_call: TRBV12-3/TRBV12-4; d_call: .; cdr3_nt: TGTGCCAGCAGTTTACAGGGAACAGATACGCAGTATTTT; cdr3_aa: CASSLQGTDTQYF
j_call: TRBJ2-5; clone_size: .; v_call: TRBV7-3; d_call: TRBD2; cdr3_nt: TGTGCCAGCAGCCTATCTAGCGGGAGGGGAGAGACCCAGTACTTC; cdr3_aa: CASSLSSGRGETQYF
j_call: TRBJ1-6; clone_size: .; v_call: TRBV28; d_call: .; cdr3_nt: TGTGCCATCCCTCCTAATTCACCCCTCCACTTT; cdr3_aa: CAIPPNSPLHF
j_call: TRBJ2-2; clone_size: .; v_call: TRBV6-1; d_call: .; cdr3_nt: TGTGCCAGCAGTGACGGAGATCCCGGGGAGCTGTTTTTT; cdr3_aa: CASSDGDPGELFF
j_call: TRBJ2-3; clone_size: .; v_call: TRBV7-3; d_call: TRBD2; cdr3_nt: TGTGCCACCGGTAGCGGGGGTCTAGCAGATACGCAGTATTTT; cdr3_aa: CATGSGGLADTQYF
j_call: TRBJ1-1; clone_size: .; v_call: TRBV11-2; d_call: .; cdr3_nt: TGTGCCAGCAGCTTAGGGCGACAGAAGTACACTGAAGCTTTCTTT; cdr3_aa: CASSLGRQKYTEAFF
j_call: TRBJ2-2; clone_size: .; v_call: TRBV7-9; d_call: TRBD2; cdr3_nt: TGTGCCAGCAGCTTCTCTTTAGCGGGAAAAATAATATCCACCGGGGAGCTGTTTTTT; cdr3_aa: CASSFSLAGKIISTGELFF
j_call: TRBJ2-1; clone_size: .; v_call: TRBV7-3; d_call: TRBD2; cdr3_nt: TGTGCCAGCAGCCCCACCTCCGGGACTAGCGGGAGTAATGAGCAGTTCTTC; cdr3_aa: CASSPTSGTSGSNEQFF
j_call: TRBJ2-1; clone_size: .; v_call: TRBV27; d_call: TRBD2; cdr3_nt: TGTGCCAGCAGTGGCCCTCCCGGGACTAGCACGGGTGAGCAGTTCTTC; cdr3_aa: CASSGPPGTSTGEQFF
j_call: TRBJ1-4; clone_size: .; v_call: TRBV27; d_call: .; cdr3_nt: TGTGCCAGCAGCCGCGCGGAGGGGAATGAAAAACTGTTTTTT; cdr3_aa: CASSRAEGNEKLFF
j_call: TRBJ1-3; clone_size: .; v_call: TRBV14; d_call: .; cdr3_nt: TGTGCCAGCAGCCCCCCTCGAGCGACCTCTGGAAACACCATATATTTT; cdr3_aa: CASSPPRATSGNTIYF
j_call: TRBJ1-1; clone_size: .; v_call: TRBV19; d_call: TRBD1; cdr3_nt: TGTGCCAGTAGTTCTTTTTACAGGGGGAACACTGAAGCTTTCTTT; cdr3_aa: CASSSFYRGNTEAFF
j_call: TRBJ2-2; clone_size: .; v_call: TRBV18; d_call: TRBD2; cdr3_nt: TGTGCCAGCTCACAACTAGCGGGAGTATACACCGGGGAGCTGTTTTTT; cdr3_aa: CASSQLAGVYTGELFF
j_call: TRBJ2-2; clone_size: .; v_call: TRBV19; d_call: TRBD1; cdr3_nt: TGTGCCAGTAGCCAATCAGGGGGCAATACCGGGGAGCTGTTTTTT; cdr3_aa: CASSQSGGNTGELFF
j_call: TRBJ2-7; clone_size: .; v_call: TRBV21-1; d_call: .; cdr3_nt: TGTGCCAGCAGCAAAGCGCTTTTATGGGACAGGGGTTGCTACGAGCAGTACTTC; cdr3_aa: CASSKALLWDRGCYEQYF
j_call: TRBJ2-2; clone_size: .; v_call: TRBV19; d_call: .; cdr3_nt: TGTGCCAGTAGTATTGACAGGCGCAACACCGGGGAGCTGTTTTTT; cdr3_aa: CASSIDRRNTGELFF
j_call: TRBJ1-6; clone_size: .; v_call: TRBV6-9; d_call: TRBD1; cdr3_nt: TGTGCCAGCAGTTATTCGACAGGGCATACAAACATAACGAGCTCCTATAATTCACCCCTCCACTTT; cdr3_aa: CASSYSTGHTNITSSYNSPLHF
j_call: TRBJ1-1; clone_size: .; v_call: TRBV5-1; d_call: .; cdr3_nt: TGCGCCAGCGCTAACAGGGAGTTCGATATGAACACTGAAGCTTTCTTT; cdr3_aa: CASANREFDMNTEAFF
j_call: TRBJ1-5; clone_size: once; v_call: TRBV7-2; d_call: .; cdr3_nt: TGTGCCAGCAGCTTAGTTGGAGGGGAGAGCAATCAGCCCCAGCATTTT; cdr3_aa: CASSLVGGESNQPQHF
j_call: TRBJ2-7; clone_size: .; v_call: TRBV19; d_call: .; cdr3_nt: TGTGCCAGTAGTTCCAGCGGTTACCCCTACGAGCAGTACTTC; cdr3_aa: CASSSSGYPYEQYF
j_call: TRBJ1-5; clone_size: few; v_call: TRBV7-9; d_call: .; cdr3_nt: TGTGCCAGCAGCGATGGGGCTTACTATAGCAATCAGCCCCAGCATTTT; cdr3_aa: CASSDGAYYSNQPQHF
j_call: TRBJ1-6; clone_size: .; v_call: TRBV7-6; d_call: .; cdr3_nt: TGTGCCAGCAGCCGCTTTGCGCAGGCCTTGAATTCACCCCTCCACTTT; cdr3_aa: CASSRFAQALNSPLHF
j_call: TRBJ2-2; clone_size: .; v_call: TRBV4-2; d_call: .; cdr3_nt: TGTGCCAGCAGCCAAGATTTAATGCGGGGGAACACCGGGGAGCTGTTTTTT; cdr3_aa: CASSQDLMRGNTGELFF
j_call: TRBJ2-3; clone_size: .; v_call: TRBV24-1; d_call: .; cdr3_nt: TGTGCCACCAGTGATTCTAACACAGATACGCAGTATTTT; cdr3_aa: CATSDSNTDTQYF